The 31 T cell receptor beta chains in this list originate from one sample, sequenced in a study of regulatory T cells in long-lasting Graves disease listed by TCRdb under 2021. Library preparation used multiplex PCR. Sequenced using an Illumina HiSeq 4000. TCR beta libraries were built with iRepertoire HTBI primers and Arm-PCR amplification of CDR3 regions. In-frame beta chains were kept once TCRdb had trimmed the public reads at Q25 with fastp and called clones with MiXCR. All rows with the same CDR3 protein become a single entry with the most common DNA and genes. The sample contains some 560,000 distinct CDR3 sequences, around 15% of them found a single time. Of the sample, approximately 25% falls within the top ten clones. Interpreted using the paper, the time point label stands for: newly diagnosed GD, antithyroid drugs for less than 3 months. RNA was extracted from PBMCs in TRIzol for both TCR sequencing and RNA sequencing.

Another study also made use of these data, one on T cells in Graves' hyperthyroidism and ophthalmopathy.

This specimen was peripheral blood mononuclear cells (PBMCs), taken at new diagnosis, from a patient treated with antithyroid drugs. These receptors were obtained from a woman aged 40 to 65 with Graves disease. Donor details come from another sample of the same person, matched by shared clones.

This clonotype was recorded many times. The rearrangement uses TRBV7-2 and TRBJ1-1, with a weak D call TRBD1 (6 bases). CDR1 is SGHTA and CDR2 is FQGNSA in the germline V gene. This CDR3 region has 14 residues. V lost 5 bases and J 5 bases, leaving 15 bases between the germline ends. The CDR3 sequence is CASSLSRGRTEAFF. CDR3 bases: TGTGCCAGCAGCCTATCCAGGGGAAGGACTGAAGCTTTCTTT.

This clonotype was found many times. The chain is built from TRBV27 and TRBJ2-3; D uncertain. The CDR3 has 15 amino acids. Germline CDR1 and CDR2: MNHEY and SMNVEV (reference sequence). The ends were cut back, 6 bases at V and 6 bases at J, with 19 bases in the middle. The CDR3 is CASRQRRGLSDTQYF. The CDR3 DNA follows: TGTGCCAGCAGACAACGGCGTGGGTTATCCGATACGCAGTATTTT.

This clonotype was seen at least ten times. This chain links TRBV12-3 or TRBV12-4 with TRBJ1-1, with D hard to call. This CDR3 contains 16 residues. Trimming pared 3 bases from V and 1 base from J, leaving 15 bases between. CDR3 coding DNA: TGTGCCAGCAGTTTCAGGTCAGGCGTCGGGAACACTGAAGCTTTCTTT. Translated, it gives CASSFRSGVGNTEAFF.

This clonotype came up many times. This chain uses TRBV6-1 with TRBJ1-1, with 9 bases that match TRBD1. This CDR3 spans 13 amino acids. Looked up from germline, CDR1 is MNHNS and CDR2 is SASEGT. The V segment lost 5 bases and the J segment 8 bases; nucleotides outside the gene matches: 6. In DNA form, the CDR3 reads TGTGCCAGCAGTACAGGGGGCAATGGGGAAGCTTTCTTT. Its protein is CASSTGGNGEAFF.

This clonotype appeared many times. This chain joins TRBV10-3 and TRBJ1-2; D remains ambiguous. The germline V and J ends were trimmed by 2 bases and 5 bases, with 6 bases remaining between them. CDR1 and CDR2 from the germline V gene are ENHRY and SYGVKD. The CDR3 consists of 12 residues. The CDR3 DNA is TGTGCCATCAGTGAGGCAGAATATGGCTACACCTTC. It translates to CAISEAEYGYTF.

This clonotype occurred a few times. This rearrangement joins TRBV9 to TRBJ2-3; 11 positions agree with TRBD2. There are 15 residues in the CDR3. Germline CDR1 and CDR2: SGDLS and YYNGEE. The V segment lost 3 bases and the J segment 4 bases; nucleotides outside the gene matches: 4. The CDR3 spells CASSEFSGGADTQYF. CDR3 coding DNA: TGTGCCAGCAGCGAATTTAGCGGGGGGGCAGATACGCAGTATTTT.

This chain links TRBV6-2 or TRBV6-3 with TRBJ1-1; D call uncertain. This CDR3 has 14 amino acids. V was pared by 5 bases and J by 1 base, with 11 bases between. CDR1 is MNHEY and CDR2 is SVGEGT in the germline V gene. The CDR3 DNA reads TGTGCCAGCAGTGCGGGGTGGCAGAACACTGAAGCTTTCTTT. This codes for CASSAGWQNTEAFF.

This chain connects TRBV9 to TRBJ1-6; D gene unclear. Germline loops: CDR1 SGDLS, CDR2 YYNGEE. Trimming left V 4 bases short and J 7 bases short, with 12 bases between. This CDR3 is built from 14 residues. CDR3 nucleotide sequence: TGTGCCAGCAGCATTTCGACGGGAAATTCACCCCTCCACTTT. Translation: CASSISTGNSPLHF.

This clonotype was counted many times. The genes are TRBV18 and TRBJ1-4; maybe TRBD1 (5 bases). The V end was cut by 3 bases, the J end by 8 bases, with 16 bases between. There are 15 residues in the CDR3. CDR1 is KGHSH, CDR2 LQKENI, per germline. CDR3 coding DNA: TGTGCCAGCTCACCTTTTCAGGGCCCTTGGGAAAAACTGTTTTTT. As protein: CASSPFQGPWEKLFF.

In this sample, this clonotype turned up a few times. J is TRBJ1-5 and V is TRBV9; no definite D call. V lost 4 bases and J lost 0, with 14 bases in between. The CDR3 spans 16 residues. Germline assignment: CDR1 SGDLS and CDR2 YYNGEE. The CDR3 protein is CASSQEGGDSNQPQHF. In nucleotides, the CDR3 is TGTGCCAGCAGCCAAGAAGGTGGCGATAGCAATCAGCCCCAGCATTTT.

This clonotype appeared many times. Its ends do not fully match the called genes, so a read error is possible. The V and J genes are TRBV5-1 and TRBJ2-7; D is undetermined. The CDR3 sequence is 13 residues long. Looked up from germline, CDR1 is SGHRS and CDR2 is YFSETQ. CDR3 in DNA: TGTGCCAGCAGCTTTCCCTCGGCAGCGGAGCAGTACTTC. Translated: CASSFPSAAEQYF.

The rearrangement links TRBV6-1 to TRBJ1-1; D unresolved. The length of the CDR3 is 15 residues. With 6 bases removed from V and 1 base from J, the gap between germline ends came to 15 bases. Germline V CDR1 and CDR2: MNHNS, SASEGT. The CDR3 is CASRPLHAGNTEAFF. The CDR3 coding sequence is TGTGCCAGCAGACCCCTTCATGCAGGGAACACTGAAGCTTTCTTT.

This clonotype was picked up a small number of times. The chain uses TRBV5-1 and TRBJ1-2; tentative D call: TRBD1 (6 bases). CDR1 is SGHRS, CDR2 YFSETQ, per germline. The CDR3 totals 14 residues. V was cut by 4 bases and J by 6 bases, with 16 bases left in between. CDR3 amino acids: CASSLEQGYDGYTF. DNA for the CDR3: TGCGCCAGCAGCCTTGAACAGGGTTACGATGGCTACACCTTC.

This clonotype showed up many times. The chain recombines TRBV3-1 with TRBJ2-2, with D possibly being TRBD1 or TRBD2 (5 bases each). Germline CDR1 reads LGHDT; CDR2 reads YNNKEL (reference sequence). CDR3 length: 16 amino acids. V shed 0 bases and J shed 0 bases, with 8 bases lying between them. CDR3 DNA sequence: TGTGCCAGCAGCCAAGACGGGACCTCGAACACCGGGGAGCTGTTTTTT. Amino acid sequence: CASSQDGTSNTGELFF.

The chain employs TRBV5-1 and TRBJ2-1; a weak D match, TRBD2 (5 bases). Germline CDR1 reads SGHRS; CDR2 reads YFSETQ. This CDR3 is built from 15 residues. V gave up 0 bases and J gave up 1 base, with 8 bases separating them. The CDR3 sequence is CASSLAGESYNEQFF. As DNA, the CDR3 is TGCGCCAGCAGCTTGGCCGGGGAGTCCTACAATGAGCAGTTCTTC.

The table lists this clonotype with a few counts. A clone one base away is much larger, so this may be a read error. V gene TRBV11-2 combines with J gene TRBJ1-1; no firm D call. CDR3 length equals 13 residues. Per germline, CDR1 SGHAT and CDR2 FQNNGV. Trimming shortened V by 7 bases and J by 0 bases, and 9 bases separated the two germline ends. The CDR3 reads CASKVEVNTEAFF. The CDR3 region has the DNA TGTGCCAGCAAGGTAGAGGTGAACACTGAAGCTTTCTTT.

The chain recombines TRBV4-1 with TRBJ2-3, with 9 bases identical to TRBD2. CDR1 and CDR2 from the germline V gene are MGHRA and YSYEKL. The junction had 9 bases not matched to a gene; V was cut back by 5 bases and J by 0 bases. The CDR3 runs 17 residues. CDR3 protein: CASSSRGAGGSTDTQYF. CDR3 nucleotides: TGCGCCAGCAGCTCCCGAGGAGCGGGGGGAAGCACAGATACGCAGTATTTT.

This clonotype was observed a handful of times. CDR3: CASSFGQGRNEKLFF. In DNA, the CDR3 is TGTGCCAGCAGCTTCGGCCAGGGTAGGAATGAAAAACTGTTTTTT. The chain uses TRBV7-9 and TRBJ1-4; D is perhaps TRBD1 (5 bases). Germline V CDR1 and CDR2: SEHNR, FQNEAQ (reference sequence). With 3 bases removed from V and 5 bases from J, the gap between germline ends came to 13 bases. The CDR3 runs to 15 residues.

Notes on this clonotype: Just one base apart from a much larger clone, this may be a read error. The CDR3 here is CSTRDPGSNQPQHF. In DNA, the CDR3 is TGCAGTACTAGAGATCCGGGTAGCAATCAGCCCCAGCATTTT. The chain uses TRBV20-1 and TRBJ1-5; D is ambiguous. CDR3 length: 14 residues. Germline CDR1 reads DFQATT; CDR2 reads SNEGSKA (reference sequence).

The sample holds a few counts of this clonotype. The chain employs TRBV5-1 and TRBJ1-6; the match to TRBD1 covers 7 bases. CDR1 and CDR2 (germline): SGHRS, YFSETQ. V lost 0 bases, J lost 10 bases, and 7 bases stayed unmatched. This CDR3 contains 15 residues. The DNA of the CDR3 is TGCGCCAGCAGCTTGGTATCGGGACAGTGGTCACCCCTCCACTTT. Amino acid sequence: CASSLVSGQWSPLHF.

The chain recombines TRBV10-1 with TRBJ2-1, with a possible D match to TRBD2 (6 bases). CDR1 is WNHNN, CDR2 SYGVQD, per germline (reference sequence). The V and J ends lost 8 bases and 7 bases respectively, with 15 bases between them. This CDR3 is 13 amino acids long. CDR3 DNA sequence: TGCGCCAGCGGGCCGGGACTGGGGAATGAGCAGTTCTTC. This encodes CASGPGLGNEQFF.

Concerning this clonotype: This may be a read error, as it is one base from a much larger clone. The rearrangement joins TRBV12-3 or TRBV12-4 to TRBJ2-7; TRBD1 aligns across 7 bases. CDR3 size: 13 residues. The V and J ends lost 11 bases and 3 bases, in that order; junction bases with no gene match: 10. The CDR3 region has the DNA TGTGCCGGCACCCAGGGACAGTTCTACGAGCAGTACTTC. Amino acids: CAGTQGQFYEQYF.

In the case of this clonotype: Given a far larger clone just one base away, this is likely a sequencing read error. The chain joins TRBV5-5 to TRBJ2-1; TRBD2 might be the D (5 bases). Germline-derived CDR1 and CDR2 are SGHKS and YYEKEE (reference sequence). The CDR3 loop spans 14 amino acids. Trimming removed 3 bases at V and 9 bases at J, with 16 bases between. In DNA form, the CDR3 reads TGTGCCAGCAGCTCCGGACTCCCTCCAAGTGAGCAGTTCTTC. Its translation: CASSSGLPPSEQFF.

This clonotype was counted a few times. The CDR3 protein is CASSKRPGGNTEAFF. CDR3 nucleotides: TGTGCCAGCAGTAAAAGACCAGGGGGTAATACTGAAGCTTTCTTT. V and J are TRBV6-1 and TRBJ1-1, with 7 bases identical to TRBD1. The CDR3 length is 15 residues. V shed 5 bases, J shed 5 bases, and the junction held 11 bases outside the gene matches. Germline V gene lookup returns CDR1 MNHNS and CDR2 SASEGT.

A remark on this clonotype: The junction differs from germline at one of its ends, possibly a read error. The V call is TRBV4-1, the J call TRBJ1-3; perhaps TRBD1 as D (6 bases). The CDR3 totals 17 residues. The V gene's germline CDR1 is MGHRA and CDR2 YSYEKL. CDR3 bases: TGTGCCAGCAGCTTACGCCGCCTAGGGGGGTCCGGAAACACCATATATTTT. It specifies CASSLRRLGGSGNTIYF.

This clonotype appeared many times. V usage is TRBV28 and J usage is TRBJ1-1; the D gene is possibly TRBD1 (5 bases). From germline, CDR1 is MDHEN and CDR2 SYDVKM. This CDR3 has 16 residues. V shed 5 bases and J shed 4 bases, with 20 bases lying between them. The DNA for the CDR3 is TGTGCCAGCAGTCCCCTGGGGCTGGAACAAAGCACTGAAGCTTTCTTT. This sequence encodes CASSPLGLEQSTEAFF.

This clonotype came up many times. The chain joins TRBV6-1 to TRBJ1-3; D is undetermined. Germline loops: CDR1 MNHNS, CDR2 SASEGT. This CDR3 is 13 amino acids long. The ends were cut back, 7 bases at V and 0 bases at J, with 7 bases in the middle. The CDR3 sequence is CASIVGSGNTIYF. DNA of the CDR3: TGTGCCAGCATAGTAGGCTCTGGAAACACCATATATTTT.

This clonotype appeared many times. The junction does not match germline at one end; this may be a read error. V is TRBV4-1 and J is TRBJ1-5; D is unresolved. From germline, CDR1 is MGHRA and CDR2 YSYEKL. The CDR3 loop spans 13 amino acids. CDR3 sequence reads: CASSYLVHQPQHF. The CDR3 DNA reads TGCGCCAGCAGCTACCTGGTCCATCAACCCCAGCATTTT.

The V gene is TRBV11-2, the J gene TRBJ2-1; 10 bases are a match to TRBD2. The CDR3 has 17 amino acids. Germline CDR1 and CDR2: SGHAT and FQNNGV. Trimming took 6 bases from V and 0 from J; bases not matched to a gene: 8. The CDR3 reads CASSRSGGASSYNEQFF. The DNA of the CDR3 is TGTGCCAGCAGTAGGAGCGGGGGGGCAAGCTCCTACAATGAGCAGTTCTTC.

This clonotype was detected many times. This sequence joins TRBV7-2 and TRBJ2-1; D could derive from TRBD1 or TRBD2 (6 bases each). The J call may be mistaken, given a closer DNA end match to TRBJ2-5. Germline V CDR1 and CDR2: SGHTA, FQGNSA. The CDR3 covers 15 residues. For the CDR3, the DNA is TGTGCCAGCAGCTTAGCGACGGGGGCGCGAGAGACCCAGTACTTC. Translation gives CASSLATGARETQYF.

This clonotype was observed at least ten times. The rearrangement links TRBV30 to TRBJ1-5, with 9 bases aligning to TRBD1. Germline CDR1 reads GTSNPN; CDR2 reads SVGIG (reference sequence). Trimming cost V 1 base and J 0 bases; bases outside gene matches: 10. This CDR3 has 18 residues. The CDR3 loop is CAWSALLGQGYSNQPQHF. The CDR3 DNA sequence: TGTGCCTGGAGTGCCCTACTCGGACAGGGGTATAGCAATCAGCCCCAGCATTTT.